This TCR beta chain was profiled in a study of blood T cell repertoires in COVID-19. Germline V lookup: CDR1 SGHTA, CDR2 FQGNSA. Trimming left V 1 base short and J 8 bases short, with 18 bases between. The CDR3 sequence is 15 residues long. Produced via immunoSEQ multiplex PCR; TCRdb's table is partial and in-frame only. The sample records some 430,000 clones, about nine tenths being singletons. The clonotype was recovered from a man younger than 35 who had recovered from COVID-19. The chain joins TRBV7-2 to TRBJ2-7, with D possibly being TRBD2 (7 bases). Sequencing used PBMCs or T cells enriched from blood (not recorded which). The CDR3 loop reads CASSLVPVAGAQQYF. CDR3 sequence (DNA): TGTGCCAGCAGCTTAGTCCCGGTTGCGGGGGCTCAGCAGTACTTC.